This TCR beta chain originates from a study of shared clonotypes between healthy human individuals. Points from the study as a whole: Sorted-subset sequencing, rarefaction showed, was incomplete despite large depth. Non-shared clonotypes had lower generation probabilities than clonotypes shared by all four sorted-subset donors.

Worth noting for this clone: Its antigen is still unknown.

CD45RO-negative, CCR7-selected cells formed the naive CD8 fraction, which excluded terminally differentiated effector memory CD45RA+ cells. V lost 5 bases and J lost 0, with 14 bases in between. Per germline, CDR1 SGHDN and CDR2 FVKESK. The CDR3 extends over 16 amino acids. The method was immunoSEQ multiplex PCR; TCRdb's version includes in-frame clones alone and lacks a portion of them. This sample has approximately 2,200,000 clones, with just over 90% found just once. The sequence was obtained from a man younger than 35 in good health. Some clones in this sample may be carry-over from other donors' samples. The rearrangement joins TRBV14 to TRBJ2-1, with D maybe TRBD1 (5 bases). Sequencing input: naive CD8+ T cells from PBMCs. The CDR3 coding sequence is TGTGCCAGCAGCGCTTTCCAGGGTAGCTCCTACAATGAGCAGTTCTTC. Residues: CASSAFQGSSYNEQFF.